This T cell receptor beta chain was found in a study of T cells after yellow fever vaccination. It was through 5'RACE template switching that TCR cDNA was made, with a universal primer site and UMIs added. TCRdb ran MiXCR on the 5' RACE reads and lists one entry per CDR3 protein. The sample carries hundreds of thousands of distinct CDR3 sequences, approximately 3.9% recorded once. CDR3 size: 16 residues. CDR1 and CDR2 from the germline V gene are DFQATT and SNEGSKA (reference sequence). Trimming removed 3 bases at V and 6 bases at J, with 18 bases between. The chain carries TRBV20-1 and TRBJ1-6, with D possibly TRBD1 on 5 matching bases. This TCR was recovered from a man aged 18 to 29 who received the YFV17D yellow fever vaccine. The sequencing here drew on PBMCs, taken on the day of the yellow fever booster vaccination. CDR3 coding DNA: TGCAGTGCTAGTGGTGTTCCGGGGGGGTCTAATTCACCCCTCCACTTT. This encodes CSASGVPGGSNSPLHF.